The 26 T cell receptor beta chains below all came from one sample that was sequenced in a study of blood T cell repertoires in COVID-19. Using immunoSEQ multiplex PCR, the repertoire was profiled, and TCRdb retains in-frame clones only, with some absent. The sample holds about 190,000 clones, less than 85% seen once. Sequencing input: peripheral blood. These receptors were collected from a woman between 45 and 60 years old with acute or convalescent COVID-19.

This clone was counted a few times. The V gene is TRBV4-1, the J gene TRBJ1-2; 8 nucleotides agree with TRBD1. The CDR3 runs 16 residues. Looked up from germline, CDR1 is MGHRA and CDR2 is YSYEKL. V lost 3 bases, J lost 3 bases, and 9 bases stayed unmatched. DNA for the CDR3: TGCGCCAGCAGCCACCCCGGACAGGGACTGGACTATGGCTACACCTTC. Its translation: CASSHPGQGLDYGYTF.

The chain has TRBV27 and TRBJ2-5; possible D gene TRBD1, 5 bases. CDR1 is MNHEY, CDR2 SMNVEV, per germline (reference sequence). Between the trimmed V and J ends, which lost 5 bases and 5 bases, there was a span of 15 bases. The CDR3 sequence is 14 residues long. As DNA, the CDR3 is TGTGCCAGCAGTCTCCTAGGCCCAGGGGAGACCCAGTACTTC. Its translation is CASSLLGPGETQYF.

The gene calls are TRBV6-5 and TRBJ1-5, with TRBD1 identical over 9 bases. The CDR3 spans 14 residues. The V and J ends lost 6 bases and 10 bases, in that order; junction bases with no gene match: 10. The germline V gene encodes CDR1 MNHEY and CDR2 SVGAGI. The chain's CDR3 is CASRPTGGEVPQHF. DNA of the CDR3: TGTGCCAGCAGGCCAACAGGGGGCGAGGTACCCCAGCATTTT.

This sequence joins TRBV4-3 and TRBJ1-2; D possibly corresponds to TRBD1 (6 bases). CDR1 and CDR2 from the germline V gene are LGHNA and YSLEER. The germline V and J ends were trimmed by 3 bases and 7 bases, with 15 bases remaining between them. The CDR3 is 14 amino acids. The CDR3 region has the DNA TGCGCCAGCAGCCACAGGGGTGGCGCCCGTGGCTACACCTTC. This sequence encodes CASSHRGGARGYTF.

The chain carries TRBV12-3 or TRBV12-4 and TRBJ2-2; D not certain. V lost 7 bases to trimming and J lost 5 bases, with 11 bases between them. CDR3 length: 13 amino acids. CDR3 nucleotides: TGTGCCAGCACCCTGGGCCGGACCGGGGAGCTGTTTTTT. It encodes CASTLGRTGELFF.

CDR3 nucleotide sequence: TGTGCCAGCAGTCCTACCCTCTCTGGAAACACCATATATTTT. Translating it yields CASSPTLSGNTIYF. The chain recombines TRBV28 with TRBJ1-3, with D hard to call. The CDR3 has 14 amino acids. CDR1 and CDR2 (germline): MDHEN, SYDVKM. V gave up 5 bases and J gave up 0 bases, with 8 bases separating them.

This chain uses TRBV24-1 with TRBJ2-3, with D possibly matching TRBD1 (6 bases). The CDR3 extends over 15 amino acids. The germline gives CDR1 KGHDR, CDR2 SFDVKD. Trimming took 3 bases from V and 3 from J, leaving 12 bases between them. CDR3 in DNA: TGTGCCACCAGTGATCACAGGGCTGGGACAGATACGCAGTATTTT. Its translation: CATSDHRAGTDTQYF.

The CDR3 loop is CASSMDSFTDTQYF. The CDR3 nucleotides read TGTGCCAGTAGTATGGACAGTTTCACAGATACGCAGTATTTT. The rearrangement links TRBV19 to TRBJ2-3, with D perhaps matching TRBD1 (6 bases). The V end was cut by 3 bases, the J end by 2 bases, with 9 bases between. Germline V gene lookup returns CDR1 LNHDA and CDR2 SQIVND (reference sequence). CDR3 length: 14 residues.

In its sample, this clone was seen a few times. The CDR3 spells CASGLGVGEQYF. Here the CDR3 DNA reads TGTGCCAGCGGCTTAGGGGTGGGCGAGCAGTACTTC. This rearrangement joins TRBV28 to TRBJ2-7; weak D call: TRBD1 (5 bases). Between the trimmed V and J ends, which lost 8 bases and 6 bases, there was a span of 14 bases. Germline V gene data show CDR1 as MDHEN and CDR2 as SYDVKM. This CDR3 is built from 12 residues.

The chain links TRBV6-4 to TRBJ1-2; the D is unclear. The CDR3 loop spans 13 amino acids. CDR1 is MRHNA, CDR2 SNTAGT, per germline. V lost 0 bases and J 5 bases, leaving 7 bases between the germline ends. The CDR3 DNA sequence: TGTGCCAGCAGTGACTCGACGGGTTATGGCTACACCTTC. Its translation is CASSDSTGYGYTF.

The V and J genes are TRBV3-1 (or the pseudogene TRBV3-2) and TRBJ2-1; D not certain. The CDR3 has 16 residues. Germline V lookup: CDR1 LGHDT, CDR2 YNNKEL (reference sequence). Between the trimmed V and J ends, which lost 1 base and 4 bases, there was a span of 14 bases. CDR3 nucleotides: TGTGCCAGCAGCCAAGGCCCCACTCGCGCTTACAATGAGCAGTTCTTC. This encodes CASSQGPTRAYNEQFF.

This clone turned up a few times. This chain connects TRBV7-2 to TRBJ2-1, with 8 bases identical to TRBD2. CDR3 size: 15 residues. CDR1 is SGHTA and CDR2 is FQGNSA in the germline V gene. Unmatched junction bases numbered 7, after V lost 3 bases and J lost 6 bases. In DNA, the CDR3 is TGTGCCAGCAGCTTTATAGCGGGATACTTCAATGAGCAGTTCTTC. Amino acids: CASSFIAGYFNEQFF.

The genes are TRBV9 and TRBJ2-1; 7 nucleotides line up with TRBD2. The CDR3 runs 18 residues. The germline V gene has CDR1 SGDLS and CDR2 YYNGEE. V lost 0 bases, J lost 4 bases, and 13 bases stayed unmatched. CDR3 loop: CASSVDLGLMGAYNEQFF. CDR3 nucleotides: TGTGCCAGCAGCGTAGATTTGGGACTAATGGGCGCGTACAATGAGCAGTTCTTC.

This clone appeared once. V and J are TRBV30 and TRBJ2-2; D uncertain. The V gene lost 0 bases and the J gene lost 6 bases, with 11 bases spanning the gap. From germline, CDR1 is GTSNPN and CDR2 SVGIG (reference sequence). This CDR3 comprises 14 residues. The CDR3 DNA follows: TGTGCCTGGAGTGTATTCCCTCAGTCCGGGGAGCTGTTTTTT. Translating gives CAWSVFPQSGELFF.

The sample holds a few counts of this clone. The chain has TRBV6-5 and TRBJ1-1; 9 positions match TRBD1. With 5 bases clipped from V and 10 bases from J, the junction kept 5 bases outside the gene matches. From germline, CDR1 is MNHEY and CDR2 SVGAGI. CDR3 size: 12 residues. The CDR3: CASSPGTGRAFF. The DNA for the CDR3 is TGTGCCAGCAGTCCCGGGACAGGGAGAGCTTTCTTT.

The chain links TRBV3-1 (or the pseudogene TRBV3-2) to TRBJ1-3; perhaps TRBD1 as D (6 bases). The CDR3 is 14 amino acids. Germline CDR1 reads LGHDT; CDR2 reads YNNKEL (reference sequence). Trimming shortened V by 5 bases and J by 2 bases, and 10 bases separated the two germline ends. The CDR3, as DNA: TGTGCCAGCAGCTCCAGACAGGCTGGAAACACCATATATTTT. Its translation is CASSSRQAGNTIYF.

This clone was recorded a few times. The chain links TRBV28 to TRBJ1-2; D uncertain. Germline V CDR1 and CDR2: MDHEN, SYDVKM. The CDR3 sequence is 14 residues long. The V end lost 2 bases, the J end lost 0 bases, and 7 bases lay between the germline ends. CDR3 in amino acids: CASSLAPANYGYTF. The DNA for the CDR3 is TGTGCCAGCAGTTTAGCCCCGGCTAACTATGGCTACACCTTC.

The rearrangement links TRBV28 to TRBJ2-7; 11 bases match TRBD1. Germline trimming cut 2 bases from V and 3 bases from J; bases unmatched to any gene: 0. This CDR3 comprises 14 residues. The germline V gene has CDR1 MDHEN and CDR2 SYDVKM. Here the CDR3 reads CASSLGTGGYEQYF. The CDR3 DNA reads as TGTGCCAGCAGTTTAGGGACAGGGGGCTACGAGCAGTACTTC. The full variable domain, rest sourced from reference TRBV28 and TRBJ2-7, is DVKVTQSSRYLVKRTGEKVFLECVQDMDHENMFWYRQDPGLGLRLIYFSYDVKMKEKGDIPEGYSVSREKKERFSLILESASTNQTSMYLCASSLGTGGYEQYFGPGTRLTVT.

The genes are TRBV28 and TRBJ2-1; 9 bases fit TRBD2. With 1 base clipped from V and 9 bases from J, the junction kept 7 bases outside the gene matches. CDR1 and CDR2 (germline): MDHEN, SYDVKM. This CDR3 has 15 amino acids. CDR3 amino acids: CASSLYGGRAGEQFF. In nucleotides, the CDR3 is TGTGCCAGCAGTTTATACGGCGGGAGGGCCGGTGAGCAGTTCTTC. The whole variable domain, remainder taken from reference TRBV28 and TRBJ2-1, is DVKVTQSSRYLVKRTGEKVFLECVQDMDHENMFWYRQDPGLGLRLIYFSYDVKMKEKGDIPEGYSVSREKKERFSLILESASTNQTSMYLCASSLYGGRAGEQFFGPGTRLTVL.

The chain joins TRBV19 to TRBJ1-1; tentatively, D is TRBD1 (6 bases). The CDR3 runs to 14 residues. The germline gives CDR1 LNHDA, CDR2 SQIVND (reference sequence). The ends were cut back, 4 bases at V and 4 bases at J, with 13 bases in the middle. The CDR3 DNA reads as TGTGCCAGTAGTAGGGGGCGCGAAGGCACTGAAGCTTTCTTT. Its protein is CASSRGREGTEAFF.

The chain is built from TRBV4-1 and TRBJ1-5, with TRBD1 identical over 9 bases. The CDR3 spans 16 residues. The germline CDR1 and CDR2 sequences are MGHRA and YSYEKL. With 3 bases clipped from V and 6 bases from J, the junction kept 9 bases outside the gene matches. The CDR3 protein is CASSHSGQGRGQPQHF. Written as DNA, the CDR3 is TGCGCCAGCAGCCATTCAGGACAGGGGAGGGGTCAGCCCCAGCATTTT.

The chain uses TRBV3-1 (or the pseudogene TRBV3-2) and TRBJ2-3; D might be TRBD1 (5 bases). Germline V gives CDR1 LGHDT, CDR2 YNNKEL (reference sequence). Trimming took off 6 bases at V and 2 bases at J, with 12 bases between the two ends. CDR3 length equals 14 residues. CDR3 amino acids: CASSRQMPTDTQYF. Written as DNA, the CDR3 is TGTGCCAGCAGTCGACAGATGCCCACAGATACGCAGTATTTT.

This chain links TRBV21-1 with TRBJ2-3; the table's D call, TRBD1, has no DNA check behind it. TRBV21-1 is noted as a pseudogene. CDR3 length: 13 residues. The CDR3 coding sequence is TGTGCCAGCGGGCAGCCCTGCACAGATACGCAGTATTTT. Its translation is CASGQPCTDTQYF.

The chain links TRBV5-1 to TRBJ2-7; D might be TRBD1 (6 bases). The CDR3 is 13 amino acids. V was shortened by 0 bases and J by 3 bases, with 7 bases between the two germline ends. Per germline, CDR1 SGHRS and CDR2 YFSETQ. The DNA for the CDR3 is TGCGCCAGCAGCTTGGTGACAGGCTACGAGCAGTACTTC. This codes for CASSLVTGYEQYF.

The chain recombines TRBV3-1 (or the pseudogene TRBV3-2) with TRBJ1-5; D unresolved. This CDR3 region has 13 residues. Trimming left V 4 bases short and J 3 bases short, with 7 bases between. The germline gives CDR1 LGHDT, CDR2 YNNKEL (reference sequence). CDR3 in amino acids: CASSRGANQPQHF. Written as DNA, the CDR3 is TGTGCCAGCAGCCGAGGAGCCAATCAGCCCCAGCATTTT.

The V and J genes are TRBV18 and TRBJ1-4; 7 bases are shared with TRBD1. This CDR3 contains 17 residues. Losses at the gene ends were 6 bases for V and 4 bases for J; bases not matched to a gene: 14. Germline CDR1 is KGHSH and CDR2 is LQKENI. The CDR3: CASSHSRPGQNNEKLFF. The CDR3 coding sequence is TGTGCCAGCTCCCATTCTCGGCCGGGACAGAATAATGAAAAACTGTTTTTT.